The entry that follows covers one T cell receptor beta chain sequence. Its antigen is undetermined. Donors in the study were healthy people who gave bone marrow. This specimen belongs to a study of cytomegalovirus exposure and HLA in healthy donors. Vbeta (60) and Jbeta (13) primers were used in the PCR. Assay used: immunoSEQ multiplex PCR; TCRdb lists only in-frame clones, some missing. There are around 140,000 clones in the sample, with roughly 1.6% held by the top ten. Overall study findings and caveats: The study dropped some indistinguishable V segments, TRBV6-2 and TRBV6-3 among them. There were 150 to 200 TCR beta chains listed as cytomegalovirus-associated. In a later analysis, most CMV-associated TCR beta chains appeared HLA-restricted.

Germline CDR1 is MNHEY and CDR2 is SVGAGI. The CDR3 spans 12 residues. V gave up 6 bases and J gave up 5 bases; unmatched junction bases: 4. This clonotype was obtained from a woman aged 40 to 49 in good health and CMV-seronegative. Sequencing was performed on PBMCs. V usage is TRBV6-5 and J usage is TRBJ2-7; 7 positions agree with TRBD2. The CDR3 DNA reads as TGTGCCAGCAGACCTCGGGGGGACGAGCAGTACTTC. Translating gives CASRPRGDEQYF.